A selection of T cell receptor beta chains follows, all from one sample in a study of blood T cell repertoires in COVID-19. TCRdb's copy holds only in-frame clones and misses some; the assay was immunoSEQ multiplex PCR. The profile shows 200,000 or so clones, around 86% of them singletons. Sequenced sample: peripheral blood. The receptors stem from a man older than 75 with acute or convalescent COVID-19. CDR3s include the opening cysteine and the closing phenylalanine or tryptophan. The D gene is left open where the match is weak. Size values are once, few and many counts, or a class for expanded clones, and some rows have none.

v_gene	abundance	d_gene	j_gene	CDR3aa	CDR3nt
TRBV27	NA	TRBD1	TRBJ1-1	CASSLSALRGRGNTEAFF	TGTGCCAGCAGTTTATCTGCCCTAAGGGGGCGCGGGAACACTGAAGCTTTCTTT
TRBV19	NA	TRBD1	TRBJ1-2	CASSPDRDTSYGYTF	TGTGCCAGTAGCCCGGACAGGGACACGAGCTATGGCTACACCTTC
TRBV4-1	NA	TRBD2	TRBJ2-2	CASSTEGLAGGSGTGELFF	TGCGCCAGCAGCACAGAAGGACTAGCGGGAGGGTCTGGCACCGGGGAGCTGTTTTTT
TRBV10-1	few	NA	TRBJ2-7	CASSDSRGAGEQYF	TGCGCCAGCAGTGATAGTAGGGGCGCGGGAGAGCAGTACTTC
TRBV11-2	NA	TRBD2	TRBJ2-3	CASSLLAGATDTQYF	TGTGCCAGCAGCCTCCTTGCGGGAGCGACAGATACGCAGTATTTT
TRBV19	NA	NA	TRBJ2-4	CASSLSFRGTNIQYF	TGTGCCAGTAGCCTATCCTTCAGGGGAACCAACATTCAGTACTTC
TRBV7-9	NA	NA	TRBJ1-1	CASSLNSDSLKAFF	TGTGCCAGCAGCCTGAACTCGGACAGTTTAAAAGCTTTCTTT
TRBV19	NA	NA	TRBJ1-1	CASSTPTGRTTEAFF	TGTGCCAGTAGTACCCCGACAGGTCGGACCACTGAAGCTTTCTTT
TRBV7-9	NA	NA	TRBJ1-1	CASSFETIRGAFF	TGTGCCAGCAGCTTTGAGACAATCCGTGGAGCTTTCTTT
TRBV15	NA	TRBD1	TRBJ2-5	CATSRDLSADRDYF	TGTGCCACCAGCAGAGATCTCTCAGCGGACAGGGACTACTTC
TRBV7-2	few	TRBD2	TRBJ2-7	CASSLVSSGASYEQYF	TGTGCCAGCAGCTTAGTCTCGAGCGGGGCCTCCTACGAGCAGTACTTC
TRBV18	once	TRBD2	TRBJ2-5	CASSDGLAGVETQYF	TGTGCCAGCTCAGACGGACTAGCGGGAGTAGAGACCCAGTACTTC
TRBV7-3	NA	NA	TRBJ2-2	CASSLKVSRTGELFF	TGTGCCAGCAGCTTAAAGGTTTCGAGGACCGGGGAGCTGTTTTTT
TRBV9	NA	TRBD1	TRBJ2-3	CASSVAQTGLDTQYF	TGTGCCAGCAGCGTGGCACAGACAGGGTTGGATACGCAGTATTTT
TRBV9	NA	TRBD1	TRBJ2-7	CASSAQTGTGGMYEQYF	TGTGCCAGCAGCGCCCAAACCGGGACAGGGGGTATGTACGAGCAGTACTTC
TRBV9	NA	TRBD1	TRBJ1-2	CASSVGPQGAGEGYTF	TGTGCCAGCAGCGTAGGTCCACAGGGGGCGGGTGAGGGCTACACCTTC
TRBV5-1	NA	TRBD1	TRBJ1-2	CASSSDQGARYGYTF	TGCGCCAGCAGCTCGGACCAGGGGGCGAGGTATGGCTACACCTTC
TRBV7-9	NA	TRBD1	TRBJ1-4	CASSLGGTGGEKLFF	TGTGCCAGCAGCCTAGGCGGGACAGGTGGTGAAAAACTGTTTTTT
TRBV27	NA	TRBD1	TRBJ1-4	CASSPTGGGEKLFF	TGTGCCAGCAGCCCAACAGGGGGCGGTGAAAAACTGTTTTTT
TRBV5-1	NA	TRBD1	TRBJ1-3	CASSSLQGAGNTIYF	TGCGCCAGCAGCTCGTTACAGGGGGCAGGAAACACCATATATTTT
TRBV5-1	NA	NA	TRBJ2-1	CASSLSSVYSYNEQFF	TGCGCCAGCAGCTTGTCTAGCGTCTACTCCTACAATGAGCAGTTCTTC
TRBV5-1	NA	NA	TRBJ1-2	CASSIGAYGYTF	TGCGCCAGCAGCATAGGGGCCTATGGCTACACCTTC
TRBV5-1	once	TRBD2	TRBJ2-5	CASSFSTGGGWETQYF	TGCGCCAGCAGCTTCTCAACGGGAGGGGGATGGGAGACCCAGTACTTC
TRBV18	once	NA	TRBJ1-5	CASSPLGGSNQPQHF	TGTGCCAGCTCACCGCTCGGAGGGAGCAATCAGCCCCAGCATTTT
TRBV25-1	once	NA	TRBJ1-1	CASTPAGRHEAFF	TGTGCCAGCACGCCGGCGGGGCGCCACGAAGCTTTCTTT
TRBV14	NA	NA	TRBJ1-5	CASSQSGRQPQHF	TGTGCCAGCAGCCAATCTGGGCGTCAGCCCCAGCATTTT
TRBV15	NA	TRBD2	TRBJ2-1	CATSRLAGGGSAYNEQFF	TGTGCCACCAGCAGGCTAGCGGGAGGAGGGTCAGCCTACAATGAGCAGTTCTTC
TRBV2	NA	TRBD1	TRBJ1-2	CAISGTDFNYGYTF	TGTGCCATCTCCGGGACAGACTTTAACTATGGCTACACCTTC
TRBV19	once	NA	TRBJ1-4	CATRDAQLNEKLFF	TGTGCCACTAGAGACGCACAGCTTAATGAAAAACTGTTTTTT
TRBV20-1	few	TRBD1	TRBJ1-3	CVGQAGNTIYF	TGCGTCGGACAGGCAGGAAACACCATATATTTT
TRBV9	NA	NA	TRBJ2-1	CASSVIGSGSYNEQFF	TGTGCCAGCAGCGTCATCGGGAGCGGCTCCTACAATGAGCAGTTCTTC
TRBV2	NA	TRBD2	TRBJ2-7	CASRGLAGGPHRGSWHEQYF	TGTGCCAGCAGGGGACTAGCGGGAGGTCCACATCGCGGGTCTTGGCACGAGCAGTACTTC
TRBV28	NA	NA	TRBJ1-3	CASSFEGGSGNTIYF	TGTGCCAGCAGTTTTGAAGGGGGCTCTGGAAACACCATATATTTT
TRBV7-8	NA	TRBD1	TRBJ1-4	CASSLESRTGEKLFF	TGTGCCAGCAGCTTAGAATCCAGGACAGGTGAAAAACTGTTTTTT
TRBV3-1/TRBV3-2	NA	NA	TRBJ1-4	CASSLIGDNEKLFF	TGTGCCAGCAGCCTTATAGGGGATAATGAAAAACTGTTTTTT
TRBV15	NA	TRBD2	TRBJ2-1	CATAEAGASNEQFF	TGTGCCACGGCGGAGGCGGGAGCGAGTAATGAGCAGTTCTTC
TRBV6-1	few	NA	TRBJ2-1	CASSEAQLHNEQFF	TGTGCCAGCAGTGAAGCGCAACTGCACAATGAGCAGTTCTTC
TRBV28	NA	NA	TRBJ2-7	CASEGGVEQYF	TGTGCCAGCGAGGGCGGAGTCGAGCAGTACTTC
TRBV4-1	NA	NA	TRBJ2-3	CASSQDSGLATVGDTQYF	TGCGCCAGCAGCCAAGATTCCGGCCTAGCGACCGTAGGAGATACGCAGTATTTT
TRBV7-2	few	NA	TRBJ2-3	CASSPNYASTDTQYF	TGTGCCAGCAGCCCGAACTATGCTAGCACAGATACGCAGTATTTT
TRBV5-1	NA	NA	TRBJ1-2	CASSFTFTYGYTF	TGCGCCAGCAGCTTCACATTCACCTATGGCTACACCTTC
TRBV27	NA	TRBD1	TRBJ1-1	CASSADRVGNTEAFF	TGTGCCAGCAGCGCCGACAGGGTTGGGAACACTGAAGCTTTCTTT
TRBV7-2	NA	NA	TRBJ2-1	CASSLRGNEQFF	TGTGCCAGCAGCTTAAGAGGTAATGAGCAGTTCTTC
TRBV24-1	NA	NA	TRBJ2-1	CATSDRSGDYHNEQFF	TGTGCCACCAGTGACCGCAGCGGAGATTACCACAATGAGCAGTTCTTC
TRBV28	NA	NA	TRBJ2-7	CASSVDGGFISYEQYF	TGTGCCAGCAGTGTGGACGGGGGTTTTATTTCCTACGAGCAGTACTTC
TRBV18	NA	TRBD2	TRBJ2-3	CASSPLASGSTDTQYF	TGTGCCAGCTCACCTCTCGCTAGCGGGTCCACAGATACGCAGTATTTT
TRBV7-9	few	NA	TRBJ1-3	CASAEGFGNTIYF	TGTGCCAGTGCTGAGGGTTTTGGAAACACCATATATTTT
TRBV7-6	NA	TRBD1	TRBJ2-2	CASSPGQGNTGELFF	TGTGCCAGCAGCCCGGGACAGGGGAACACCGGGGAGCTGTTTTTT
TRBV7-9	NA	NA	TRBJ2-1	CASSLGEAYNEQFF	TGTGCCAGCAGCTTAGGGGAGGCTTACAATGAGCAGTTCTTC
TRBV5-1	few	TRBD2	TRBJ2-7	CASSSLAGVLEQYF	TGCGCCAGCAGCTCGCTAGCGGGAGTTTTAGAGCAGTACTTC
TRBV7-9	once	NA	TRBJ2-3	CASSLALAESTDTQYF	TGTGCCAGCAGCTTAGCACTAGCCGAGAGCACAGATACGCAGTATTTT
TRBV6-2/TRBV6-3	NA	TRBD2	TRBJ2-2	CASSSGGLAGPGELFF	TGTGCCAGCAGCTCGGGGGGACTAGCGGGACCCGGGGAGCTGTTTTTT
TRBV2	NA	TRBD1	TRBJ1-4	CASRGQGAEVFEKLFF	TGTGCCAGCAGGGGACAGGGGGCGGAGGTTTTCGAAAAACTGTTTTTT
TRBV7-2	NA	NA	TRBJ2-7	CASSPTAGQPAHEQYF	TGTGCCAGCAGCCCCACGGCAGGACAACCAGCACACGAGCAGTACTTC
TRBV19	NA	TRBD1	TRBJ2-7	CASSTFSQGALYEQYF	TGTGCCAGTAGTACCTTCTCACAGGGGGCTCTCTACGAGCAGTACTTC
TRBV7-2	once	NA	TRBJ1-5	CASSLGRASTNQPQHF	TGTGCCAGCAGCTTAGGCAGGGCCTCTACCAATCAGCCCCAGCATTTT
TRBV18	NA	TRBD2	TRBJ2-7	CASSLGRYRAGGPYEQYF	TGTGCCAGCTCACTTGGGAGGTATAGGGCGGGAGGGCCCTACGAGCAGTACTTC
TRBV5-1	NA	NA	TRBJ2-1	CASSLGPTGNYNEQFF	TGCGCCAGCAGCTTGGGCCCCACAGGAAACTACAATGAGCAGTTCTTC
TRBV10-3	once	NA	TRBJ2-2	CAISFGLPANTGELFF	TGTGCCATCTCTTTTGGACTACCCGCGAACACCGGGGAGCTGTTTTTT